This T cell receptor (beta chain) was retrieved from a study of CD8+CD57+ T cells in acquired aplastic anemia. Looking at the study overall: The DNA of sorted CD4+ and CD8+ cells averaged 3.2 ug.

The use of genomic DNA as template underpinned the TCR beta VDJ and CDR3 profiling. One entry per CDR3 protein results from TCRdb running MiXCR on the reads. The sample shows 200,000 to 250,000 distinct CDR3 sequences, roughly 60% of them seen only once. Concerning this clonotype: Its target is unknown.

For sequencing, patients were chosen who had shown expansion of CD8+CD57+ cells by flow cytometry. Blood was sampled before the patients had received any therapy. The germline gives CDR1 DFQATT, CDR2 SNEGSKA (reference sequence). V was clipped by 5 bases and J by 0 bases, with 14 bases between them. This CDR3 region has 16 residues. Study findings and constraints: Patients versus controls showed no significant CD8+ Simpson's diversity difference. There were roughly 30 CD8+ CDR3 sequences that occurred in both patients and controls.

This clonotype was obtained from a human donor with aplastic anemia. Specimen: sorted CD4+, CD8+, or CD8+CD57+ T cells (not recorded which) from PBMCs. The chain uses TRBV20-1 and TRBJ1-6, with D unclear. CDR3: CSAPPATSSYNSPLHF. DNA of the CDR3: TGCAGTGCTCCCCCGGCCACAAGCTCCTATAATTCACCCCTCCACTTT.